The 20 T cell receptor beta chains given below trace back to one sample, sequenced in a study of T cell responses to AZD1222 COVID-19 vaccine. Clones were sequenced by immunoSEQ multiplex PCR, and TCRdb holds only the in-frame ones, with some missing. Counted here are roughly 90,000 clones, 80% to 90% occurring once; the ten biggest clones make up under 3%. Sequencing was performed on peripheral blood, taken 28 days after the second AZD1222 dose. These TCRs come from an adult who received the AZD1222 COVID-19 vaccine.

The chain uses TRBV12-3 or TRBV12-4 and TRBJ1-2, with unresolved D. The V end was cut by 3 bases, the J end by 2 bases, with 7 bases between. The CDR3 runs 13 residues. The CDR3 protein is CASSFQMNYGYTF. The CDR3 DNA follows: TGTGCCAGCAGTTTCCAGATGAACTATGGCTACACCTTC.

The V call is TRBV7-6, the J call TRBJ2-7; D perhaps matches TRBD1 (6 bases). V was clipped by 4 bases and J by 5 bases, with 15 bases between them. The CDR3 runs to 14 residues. Germline values: CDR1 SGHVS, CDR2 FNYEAQ. CDR3 in amino acids: CASSSRGLGDEQYF. The CDR3 region has the DNA TGTGCCAGCAGCTCGAGGGGGTTAGGGGACGAGCAGTACTTC.

The J gene is TRBJ1-1, the V gene TRBV5-1; 9 positions match TRBD1. The CDR3 is 16 amino acids. Per the germline V gene, CDR1 is SGHRS and CDR2 is YFSETQ. J was trimmed by 0 bases and V by 4 bases; bases with no gene match: 7. The CDR3 region has the DNA TGCGCCAGCAGCAACCGGGACAGGGACATGAACACTGAAGCTTTCTTT. Translated: CASSNRDRDMNTEAFF.

This clone is a singleton in its sample. CDR3 in amino acids: CASSAAGLAGGPTDTQYF. CDR3 nucleotides: TGTGCCAGCAGTGCAGCGGGACTAGCGGGGGGCCCCACAGATACGCAGTATTTT. The genes are TRBV6-1 and TRBJ2-3, with 15 positions matching TRBD2. V shed 4 bases, J shed 2 bases, and the junction held 7 bases outside the gene matches. The CDR3 is 18 residues long. The germline gives CDR1 MNHNS, CDR2 SASEGT.

This chain joins TRBV2 and TRBJ1-2; D is possibly TRBD1 (5 bases). The V end lost 4 bases, the J end lost 4 bases, and 10 bases lay between the germline ends. This CDR3 has 13 residues. CDR1 and CDR2 from the germline V gene are SNHLY and FYNNEI. In DNA form, the CDR3 reads TGTGCCAGCAGTGGGGGCAGCCCCTATGGCTACACCTTC. Its translation: CASSGGSPYGYTF.

This clone has just one count. This sample also contains other DNA sequences that code for the same CDR3. The rearrangement joins TRBV7-9 to TRBJ1-4; 7 nucleotides match TRBD1. There are 14 residues in the CDR3. V was clipped by 1 base and J by 8 bases; unmatched bases: 4. CDR1 and CDR2 (germline): SEHNR, FQNEAQ (reference sequence). Written as DNA, the CDR3 is TGTGCCAGCAGCTTAGGACAGGGAGGGGAAAAACTGTTTTTT. Residues: CASSLGQGGEKLFF.

The rearrangement joins TRBV10-3 to TRBJ2-5; 10 positions match TRBD2. V gave up 4 bases and J gave up 5 bases; unmatched junction bases: 4. Germline V CDR1 and CDR2: ENHRY, SYGVKD. This CDR3 spans 14 amino acids. As DNA, the CDR3 is TGTGCCATCAGTGGGGGACTAGCGAGGGAGACCCAGTACTTC. Its protein product is CAISGGLARETQYF.

This chain joins TRBV13 and TRBJ1-3; tentatively, D is TRBD1 (5 bases). This CDR3 comprises 15 residues. Germline V gives CDR1 PRHDT, CDR2 FYEKMQ (reference sequence). V was pared by 5 bases and J by 1 base, with 12 bases between. The CDR3 loop is CASSPRTRSGNTIYF. CDR3 in DNA: TGTGCCAGCAGCCCGAGGACAAGGTCTGGAAACACCATATATTTT.

This clone was detected once. The DNA of the CDR3 is TGTGCCAGCCTCACAGCAAACACTGAAGCTTTCTTT. Protein sequence: CASLTANTEAFF. This chain connects TRBV6-6 to TRBJ1-1; D not resolved. Germline lookup yields CDR1 MNHNY and CDR2 SVGAGI (reference sequence). This CDR3 spans 12 amino acids. Trimming shortened V by 8 bases and J by 2 bases, and 9 bases separated the two germline ends.

This chain uses TRBV5-4 with TRBJ2-7; TRBD2 agrees at 8 bases. The ends lost 2 bases at V and 0 bases at J; junction bases unmatched: 7. The CDR3 length is 16 residues. CDR1 and CDR2 (germline): SGHNT, YYREEE (reference sequence). The CDR3 protein is CASSFLIAGSSYEQYF. In DNA form, the CDR3 reads TGTGCCAGCAGCTTTTTAATAGCGGGAAGCTCCTACGAGCAGTACTTC.

The chain uses TRBV7-9 and TRBJ2-5, with 8 bases that match TRBD1. There are 15 residues in the CDR3. From germline, CDR1 is SEHNR and CDR2 FQNEAQ (reference sequence). Losses at the gene ends were 5 bases for V and 0 bases for J; bases not matched to a gene: 5. The CDR3 here is CASSPGTGDQETQYF. In DNA form, the CDR3 reads TGTGCCAGCAGCCCAGGGACAGGAGACCAAGAGACCCAGTACTTC.

This clone was found once. The CDR3 region is CASSLIHGGSPGYGYTF. In DNA form, the CDR3 reads TGTGCCAGCAGCCTAATACATGGGGGTTCGCCGGGCTATGGCTACACCTTC. V usage is TRBV3-1 (or the pseudogene TRBV3-2) and J usage is TRBJ1-2; maybe TRBD1 (5 bases). Trimming removed 4 bases at V and 4 bases at J, with 22 bases between. The CDR3 totals 17 residues. From germline, CDR1 is LGHDT and CDR2 YNNKEL (reference sequence).

The rearrangement joins TRBV10-3 to TRBJ2-3; TRBD1 is a possible D gene (6 bases). The CDR3 is 13 amino acids. CDR1 is ENHRY, CDR2 SYGVKD, per germline. The V gene lost 10 bases and the J gene lost 2 bases, with 13 bases spanning the gap. The CDR3 protein is CATEGQNTDTQYF. CDR3 DNA: TGTGCCACCGAGGGACAAAACACAGATACGCAGTATTTT.

V and J are TRBV5-1 and TRBJ2-1; 8 positions match TRBD2. The CDR3 covers 15 residues. The germline CDR1 and CDR2 sequences are SGHRS and YFSETQ. With V trimmed by 4 bases and J by 8 bases, 11 bases remained unmatched. The CDR3 protein is CASSGGTSVFHEQFF. The CDR3 DNA reads as TGCGCCAGCAGCGGCGGGACTAGTGTTTTCCATGAGCAGTTCTTC.

Concerning this clone: One end of the junction is discordant with germline, which a read error may explain. The V and J genes are TRBV3-1 (or the pseudogene TRBV3-2) and TRBJ1-2; a weak D match, TRBD1 (6 bases). Germline lookup yields CDR1 LGHDT and CDR2 YNNKEL (reference sequence). The length of the CDR3 is 14 residues. This CDR3 reads CASSKETGKYGYTF. CDR3 DNA: TGTGCCAGCAGCAAAGAGACAGGAAAATATGGCTACACCTTC.

The V call is TRBV5-8, the J call TRBJ2-1, with TRBD2 identical over 8 bases. The V gene end was trimmed by 4 bases and the J gene end by 0 bases; junction bases not matched to a gene: 6. There are 16 residues in the CDR3. Germline CDR1 and CDR2: SGHTS and YDEGEE. CDR3 in DNA: TGTGCCAGCAGCCGAATTAGCGGGATCTCCTACAATGAGCAGTTCTTC. It is translated as CASSRISGISYNEQFF.

V and J are TRBV9 and TRBJ2-1; 8 nucleotides match TRBD2. The junction had 11 bases not matched to a gene; V was cut back by 3 bases and J by 6 bases. The V gene's germline CDR1 is SGDLS and CDR2 YYNGEE. This CDR3 spans 16 amino acids. CDR3: CASSDLQTSVFNEQFF. Here the CDR3 DNA reads TGTGCCAGCAGCGACCTACAGACTAGCGTCTTCAATGAGCAGTTCTTC.

This chain connects TRBV27 to TRBJ1-1; no firm D call. CDR1 is MNHEY and CDR2 is SMNVEV in the germline V gene (reference sequence). Trimming shortened V by 1 base and J by 1 base, and 4 bases separated the two germline ends. The CDR3 consists of 13 residues. The CDR3 DNA reads TGTGCCAGCAGTTTATTTGGGAACACTGAAGCTTTCTTT. The encoded protein is CASSLFGNTEAFF.

The V gene is TRBV6-2 or TRBV6-3, the J gene TRBJ2-3; 8 bases are shared with TRBD2. Germline values: CDR1 MNHEY, CDR2 SVGEGT. Trimming removed 5 bases from V and 2 bases from J; junction bases left unmatched: 12. This CDR3 has 17 amino acids. The CDR3 nucleotides read TGTGCCAGCAGTCCCGGACTAGCCTCCTACTACACAGATACGCAGTATTTT. Translated, it gives CASSPGLASYYTDTQYF.

The rearrangement joins TRBV5-1 to TRBJ1-1, with 7 nucleotides matching TRBD1. Germline-derived CDR1 and CDR2 are SGHRS and YFSETQ. The CDR3 has 15 residues. Unmatched junction bases numbered 6, after V lost 4 bases and J lost 0 bases. The CDR3 bases are TGCGCCAGCAGCGCCAGACAGGGAATGAACACTGAAGCTTTCTTT. Its protein is CASSARQGMNTEAFF.